Each of the 18 T cell receptor beta chains below was sequenced from the same sample in a study of cytomegalovirus exposure and HLA in healthy donors. Primers: 60 Vbeta forward and 13 Jbeta reverse. TCRdb keeps only in-frame clones here, not all; method: immunoSEQ multiplex PCR. The repertoire includes fewer than 200,000 clones, approximately 81% of them detected once, and approximately 7% sits in the top ten. Sequences were obtained from PBMCs. The receptors shown here come from a woman aged 30 to 39 in good health and CMV-seropositive.

This clone has more than one count but fewer than ten. V usage is TRBV5-5 and J usage is TRBJ2-1; D might be TRBD2 (7 bases). Trimming shortened V by 1 base and J by 6 bases, and 14 bases separated the two germline ends. CDR1 is SGHKS, CDR2 YYEKEE, per germline (reference sequence). This CDR3 contains 15 residues. The CDR3 is CASSLWGGQGNEQFF. The CDR3 DNA reads as TGTGCCAGCAGCTTGTGGGGGGGCCAAGGCAATGAGCAGTTCTTC. The full variable domain, rest sourced from reference TRBV5-5 and TRBJ2-1, is DAGVTQSPTHLIKTRGQQVTLRCSPISGHKSVSWYQQVLGQGPQFIFQYYEKEERGRGNFPDRFSARQFPNYSSELNVNALLLGDSALYLCASSLWGGQGNEQFFGPGTRLTVL.

The chain recombines TRBV30 with TRBJ1-1, with D possibly matching TRBD1 (5 bases). With 0 bases removed from V and 6 bases from J, the gap between germline ends came to 8 bases. Germline V lookup: CDR1 GTSNPN, CDR2 SVGIG (reference sequence). CDR3 length: 12 residues. CDR3 sequence reads: CAWSVIGAEAFF. The CDR3, as DNA: TGTGCCTGGAGTGTTATAGGGGCTGAAGCTTTCTTT.

The chain is built from TRBV19 and TRBJ2-7, with 8 bases fitting TRBD1. V was clipped by 4 bases and J by 8 bases; unmatched bases: 7. The CDR3 is 13 amino acids. Looked up from germline, CDR1 is LNHDA and CDR2 is SQIVND (reference sequence). DNA of the CDR3: TGTGCCAGTAGTACACTCGGACAGGGCAAGCAGTACTTC. Its protein product is CASSTLGQGKQYF.

This chain joins TRBV2 and TRBJ1-1, with no clear D. CDR1 and CDR2 (germline): SNHLY, FYNNEI. The CDR3 is 14 residues long. Trimming shortened V by 5 bases and J by 6 bases, and 16 bases separated the two germline ends. As DNA, the CDR3 is TGTGCCAGCAGTTACACGGACTTAGGCGCTGAAGCTTTCTTT. It translates to CASSYTDLGAEAFF.

The rearrangement uses TRBV4-3 and TRBJ2-7; D is unresolved. Looked up from germline, CDR1 is LGHNA and CDR2 is YSLEER. The ends were cut back, 1 base at V and 5 bases at J, with 6 bases in the middle. The CDR3 is 12 residues long. The CDR3 sequence is CASSQGHDEQYF. In DNA, the CDR3 is TGCGCCAGCAGCCAAGGACATGACGAGCAGTACTTC.

This clone came up once. This rearrangement joins TRBV6-5 to TRBJ2-5, with a possible D match to TRBD1 (6 bases). Trimming pared 6 bases from V and 5 bases from J, leaving 10 bases between. The CDR3 is made up of 12 amino acids. Looked up from germline, CDR1 is MNHEY and CDR2 is SVGAGI. The CDR3 here is CASSRGKETQYF. For the CDR3, the DNA is TGTGCCAGCAGCAGGGGCAAGGAGACCCAGTACTTC.

The chain joins TRBV14 to TRBJ1-4; D is unresolved. Germline CDR1 is SGHDN and CDR2 is FVKESK. The CDR3 has 13 residues. Trimming removed 0 bases at V and 8 bases at J, with 7 bases between. As DNA, the CDR3 is TGTGCCAGCAGCCAAGATAATAGCGAAAAACTGTTTTTT. Translating it yields CASSQDNSEKLFF.

The genes are TRBV5-6 and TRBJ2-7; maybe TRBD1 (6 bases). The ends were cut back, 2 bases at V and 2 bases at J, with 11 bases in the middle. Germline lookup yields CDR1 SGHDT and CDR2 YYEEEE. This CDR3 spans 14 amino acids. CDR3 region: CASSLGDTTYEQYF. DNA of the CDR3: TGTGCCAGCAGCTTAGGGGACACGACCTACGAGCAGTACTTC.

The rearrangement uses TRBV28 and TRBJ2-7, with 7 bases fitting TRBD1. Trimming cost V 7 bases and J 3 bases; bases outside gene matches: 3. The CDR3 spans 12 residues. The germline V gene has CDR1 MDHEN and CDR2 SYDVKM. The CDR3 reads CASNRQGYEQYF. CDR3 nucleotides: TGTGCCAGCAACCGACAGGGCTACGAGCAGTACTTC.

This clone was seen only once. The rearrangement uses TRBV4-1 and TRBJ1-1; 10 bases line up with TRBD1. This CDR3 contains 16 residues. Germline-derived CDR1 and CDR2 are MGHRA and YSYEKL. Trimming removed 5 bases from V and 1 base from J; junction bases left unmatched: 7. The CDR3 coding sequence is TGCGCCAGCAGCACTCGACAGGGGGCTCAGAACACTGAAGCTTTCTTT. Translating it yields CASSTRQGAQNTEAFF.

The gene calls are TRBV6-1 and TRBJ2-6; D is perhaps TRBD2 (6 bases). Germline loops: CDR1 MNHNS, CDR2 SASEGT. The CDR3 loop spans 17 amino acids. V was cut by 1 base and J by 0 bases, with 10 bases left in between. The CDR3 DNA reads TGTGCCAGCAGTGAAGTTCGGGGAGGCTCTGGGGCCAACGTCCTGACTTTC. Its translation is CASSEVRGGSGANVLTF.

The V call is TRBV19, the J call TRBJ1-5; D remains ambiguous. This CDR3 spans 15 amino acids. V gave up 2 bases and J gave up 2 bases, with 10 bases separating them. Germline CDR1 and CDR2: LNHDA and SQIVND (reference sequence). The CDR3 loop reads CASSIYGDGNQPQHF. In nucleotides, the CDR3 is TGTGCCAGTAGTATATACGGGGATGGCAATCAGCCCCAGCATTTT.

The chain carries TRBV10-3 and TRBJ1-2; 10 nucleotides align to TRBD1. CDR1 and CDR2 from the germline V gene are ENHRY and SYGVKD. The CDR3 loop spans 15 amino acids. V dropped 3 bases and J dropped 5; count of bases not matched to a gene: 6. CDR3 DNA: TGTGCCATCAGTGAAACGACAGGGGGCCTTTATGGCTACACCTTC. Its translation is CAISETTGGLYGYTF.

The chain links TRBV7-8 to TRBJ2-2; D might be TRBD2 (6 bases). Germline V gives CDR1 SGHVS, CDR2 FQNEAQ. V gave up 4 bases and J gave up 5 bases, with 17 bases separating them. The CDR3 is 16 amino acids. CDR3 amino acids: CASSSPRGMRTGELFF. The CDR3 DNA reads TGTGCCAGCAGCTCCCCACGGGGGATGAGGACCGGGGAGCTGTTTTTT.

The V and J genes are TRBV7-9 and TRBJ2-7; a possible D gene is TRBD1 (5 bases). The CDR3 totals 14 residues. V lost 4 bases and J 1 base, leaving 11 bases between the germline ends. CDR1 and CDR2 (germline): SEHNR, FQNEAQ (reference sequence). DNA of the CDR3: TGTGCCAGCAGCTCAGCGACAGCGTCCTACGAGCAGTACTTC. It specifies CASSSATASYEQYF. Full variable domain (outside the CDR3, taken from reference TRBV7-9 and TRBJ2-7): DTGVSQNPRHKITKRGQNVTFRCDPISEHNRLYWYRQTLGQGPEFLTYFQNEAQLEKSRLLSDRFSAERPKGSFSTLEIQRTEQGDSAMYLCASSSATASYEQYFGPGTRLTVT.

This clone came up a few times. This chain's CDR3 is CASSVDGGAFVQQYF. Written as DNA, the CDR3 is TGTGCCAGCAGCGTAGACGGGGGGGCCTTTGTACAGCAGTACTTC. This sequence joins TRBV9 and TRBJ2-7; 8 bases match TRBD2. The J segment lost 8 bases and the V segment lost 0 bases, leaving 10 bases of the junction unmatched. This CDR3 is 15 amino acids long. Germline V lookup: CDR1 SGDLS, CDR2 YYNGEE.

V is TRBV4-3 and J is TRBJ2-5; possibly TRBD2 for D (5 bases). Trimming left V 1 base short and J 1 base short, with 16 bases between. The length of the CDR3 is 17 residues. Germline loops: CDR1 LGHNA, CDR2 YSLEER. DNA of the CDR3: TGCGCCAGCAGCCAAGTATTCCTGAGGGCCACCCAAGAGACCCAGTACTTC. Translating gives CASSQVFLRATQETQYF.

The rearrangement links TRBV7-7 to TRBJ2-5; 11 bases are a match to TRBD2. This CDR3 is built from 15 residues. The V and J ends lost 5 bases and 2 bases, in that order; junction bases with no gene match: 4. Germline loops: CDR1 SSHAT, CDR2 FNYEAQ (reference sequence). The CDR3 DNA follows: TGTGCCAGCAGCCCGGGACTAGCGGTTCAAGAGACCCAGTACTTC. Translating gives CASSPGLAVQETQYF.